Below, 4 T cell receptor beta chains from the same sample are listed, as sequenced in a study of blood T cells in healthy people across ages. Together with a sample-barcoded 5' primer, a J-beta primer mix was included in a second PCR lasting about 7 to 12 cycles. One entry per CDR3 protein results from TCRdb running MiXCR on the 5' RACE reads. The data show hundreds of thousands of distinct CDR3 sequences, under 25% seen once. Material for sequencing was blood. These receptors were obtained from a man in his sixties or seventies in good health.

The rearrangement uses TRBV5-1 and TRBJ2-5, with no clear D. The DNA matches TRBJ2-1 better at its end, which makes the J call doubtful. This CDR3 comprises 16 residues. The germline gives CDR1 SGHRS, CDR2 YFSETQ. This chain's CDR3 is CASRAFRGGNYNEQFF. CDR3 DNA sequence: TGCGCCAGCAGGGCTTTTCGAGGCGGAAACTACAATGAGCAGTTCTTC.

The genes are TRBV7-9 and TRBJ1-1; unclear D gene. This CDR3 spans 14 amino acids. Trimming took off 5 bases at V and 6 bases at J, with 16 bases between the two ends. CDR1 and CDR2 (germline): SEHNR, FQNEAQ (reference sequence). The CDR3 sequence: CASSPGRLVPEAFF. CDR3 nucleotides: TGTGCCAGCAGCCCCGGGAGGCTCGTTCCTGAAGCTTTCTTT.

V usage is TRBV5-1 and J usage is TRBJ2-2; D uncertain. The germline gives CDR1 SGHRS, CDR2 YFSETQ. The CDR3 totals 15 residues. V was cut by 1 base and J by 0 bases, with 7 bases left in between. CDR3 protein: CASSLTTTNTGELFF. CDR3 in DNA: TGCGCCAGCAGCTTGACTACGACGAACACCGGGGAGCTGTTTTTT.

This clonotype has just a few counts. The gene calls are TRBV20-1 and TRBJ2-3; the D is unclear. Per germline, CDR1 DFQATT and CDR2 SNEGSKA (reference sequence). CDR3 length: 11 amino acids. V was pared by 0 bases and J by 7 bases, with 5 bases between. In DNA form, the CDR3 reads TGCAGTGCTAGAGATATACATACGCAGTATTTT. Translated, it gives CSARDIHTQYF.